This T cell receptor (beta chain) originates from a study of blood T cell repertoires in COVID-19. Looking at the study overall: COVID-19 samples, acute and convalescent, were from the United States, Italy and Spain. Sample material is recorded as cDNA or gDNA derived from T cells, B-cell-depleted T cells, or PBMCs.

Assay used: immunoSEQ multiplex PCR; TCRdb lists only in-frame clones, some missing. The sample includes over 110,000 clones, roughly 78% of them seen just once. The CDR3 consists of 14 residues. V lost 0 bases and J 0 bases, leaving 4 bases between the germline ends. CDR1 and CDR2 from the germline V gene are LNHDA and SQIVND (reference sequence). This clonotype was sampled from a man aged 55 to 70 with acute or convalescent COVID-19. This rearrangement joins TRBV19 to TRBJ2-3; D gene ambiguous. The material sequenced was peripheral blood. The CDR3 sequence: CASSIDPSTDTQYF. In DNA, the CDR3 is TGTGCCAGTAGTATAGATCCTAGCACAGATACGCAGTATTTT.